One and the same sample provided the 26 T cell receptor beta chains below, sequenced in a study of low-dose radiotherapy and immunotherapy resistance in tumors. Regarding time point: before trial treatment. First-strand cDNA used TRAV- and TRBV-specific primers, covering alpha and beta chains. TCRs underwent around 18 PCR cycles of amplification with a constant-region primer and V-primer adapter. TCRdb ran MiXCR on the reads and lists one entry per CDR3 protein. The sample has tens of thousands of distinct CDR3 sequences, roughly a sixth seen once; the top ten hold 2.5% to 3.5%. The sequencing used PBMCs, collected before treatment. The receptors stem from a male donor with prostate cancer.

The chain is built from TRBV9 and TRBJ2-5, with TRBD2 identical over 13 bases. Germline trimming cut 4 bases from V and 7 bases from J; bases unmatched to any gene: 10. The CDR3 is 16 amino acids. Germline V lookup: CDR1 SGDLS, CDR2 YYNGEE. The CDR3 DNA is TGTGCCAGCAGCCCACGACTAGCGGGGGGCGCAGGGACCCAGTACTTC. Its protein is CASSPRLAGGAGTQYF.

This clonotype was seen many times. This sequence joins TRBV4-2 and TRBJ2-3; 7 positions match TRBD2. Germline CDR1 is LGHNA and CDR2 is YNFKEQ. The V segment lost 0 bases and the J segment 2 bases; nucleotides outside the gene matches: 11. CDR3 length: 18 residues. The DNA for the CDR3 is TGTGCCAGCAGCCAAGATCACACCCTGCGGGGGAACACAGATACGCAGTATTTT. This gives the protein CASSQDHTLRGNTDTQYF.

On this clonotype itself: Since a far larger clone is one base different, this is likely a read error. This rearrangement joins TRBV6-2 or TRBV6-3 to TRBJ2-5; D is unclear. CDR1 MNHEY and CDR2 SVGEGT come from the germline V gene. CDR3 length: 14 residues. V was shortened by 7 bases and J by 1 base, with 13 bases between the two germline ends. The CDR3 nucleotides are TGTGCCAGCATGTTAGCCCAGTGCCAAGAGACCCAGTACTTC. Residues: CASMLAQCQETQYF.

The CDR3 here is CASSIQAGGRYEQYF. In DNA, the CDR3 is TGTGCCAGTAGTATACAGGCGGGAGGCCGTTACGAGCAGTACTTC. The rearrangement links TRBV19 to TRBJ2-7, with TRBD2 matching over 8 bases. This CDR3 has 15 residues. Germline V gives CDR1 LNHDA, CDR2 SQIVND (reference sequence). V shed 2 bases and J 4 bases; nucleotides not matched to a gene: 7.

The chain combines TRBV25-1 with TRBJ1-4; D perhaps matches TRBD1 (5 bases). V was pared by 8 bases and J by 4 bases, with 14 bases between. Germline V gene data show CDR1 as MGHDK and CDR2 as SYGVNS. This CDR3 is built from 14 residues. The CDR3 region has the DNA TGTGCCAGCTCCGGGGCAGACCTTAATGAAAAACTGTTTTTT. Protein product: CASSGADLNEKLFF.

The chain couples TRBV6-1 to TRBJ2-7, with D possibly being TRBD1 or TRBD2 (5 bases each). Germline V lookup: CDR1 MNHNS, CDR2 SASEGT. The CDR3 is 14 amino acids. Trimming stripped 5 bases from V and 3 bases from J, with 14 bases between. The CDR3: CASSREGNYYEQYF. The CDR3 region has the DNA TGTGCCAGCAGTCGAGAGGGGAACTACTACGAGCAGTACTTC.

The genes are TRBV12-3 or TRBV12-4 and TRBJ1-5, with D possibly matching TRBD1 (5 bases). V gave up 5 bases and J gave up 3 bases, with 11 bases separating them. This CDR3 region has 14 residues. The CDR3 bases are TGTGCCAGCAGTATGACAGCATCCAATCAGCCCCAGCATTTT. It codes for CASSMTASNQPQHF.

This clonotype was seen ten or more times. The V and J genes are TRBV3-1 and TRBJ2-7; 12 bases are shared with TRBD2. Germline V gives CDR1 LGHDT, CDR2 YNNKEL (reference sequence). The CDR3 spans 16 residues. Germline trimming cut 0 bases from V and 7 bases from J; bases unmatched to any gene: 7. CDR3 sequence: CASSQDPSGGAGEQYF. In DNA form, the CDR3 reads TGTGCCAGCAGCCAAGACCCTAGCGGGGGGGCAGGTGAGCAGTACTTC.

This clonotype was recorded many times. The rearrangement uses TRBV27 and TRBJ2-3; TRBD2 matches 8 bases. V gave up 5 bases and J gave up 2 bases; unmatched junction bases: 6. Germline values: CDR1 MNHEY, CDR2 SMNVEV (reference sequence). This CDR3 has 15 residues. This CDR3 is CASSLGLAFTDTQYF. The DNA for the CDR3 is TGTGCCAGCAGTCTCGGACTAGCCTTCACAGATACGCAGTATTTT.

This clonotype was counted ten times or more. The chain carries TRBV7-2 and TRBJ2-1; the D gene is possibly TRBD1 (6 bases). The CDR3 covers 14 residues. Germline loops: CDR1 SGHTA, CDR2 FQGNSA. The V gene lost 5 bases and the J gene lost 8 bases, with 16 bases spanning the gap. Here the CDR3 reads CASSKTQGRDEQFF. In DNA form, the CDR3 reads TGTGCCAGCAGCAAGACACAGGGAAGGGATGAGCAGTTCTTC.

This clonotype was observed at least ten times. The rearrangement links TRBV12-3 or TRBV12-4 to TRBJ1-6, with 8 bases matching TRBD1. CDR3 length equals 14 residues. V trimming: 6 bases; J trimming: 5 bases; junction bases outside the gene matches: 3. CDR3: CASRTGGDNSPLHF. The CDR3 region has the DNA TGTGCCAGCAGAACAGGGGGAGATAATTCACCCCTCCACTTT.

This clonotype was detected many times. The chain has TRBV6-4 and TRBJ2-3; D gene unclear. Germline CDR1 and CDR2: MRHNA and SNTAGT. The CDR3 is made up of 14 amino acids. V lost 2 bases, J lost 4 bases, and 10 bases lay in between. The CDR3 DNA reads as TGTGCCAGCAGTGACGGGGTAGCCTCAGATACGCAGTATTTT. This codes for CASSDGVASDTQYF.

This chain joins TRBV6-1 and TRBJ2-3; no reliable D call. Germline V gene sequence: CDR1 MNHNS, CDR2 SASEGT. The CDR3 spans 14 residues. The germline V and J ends were trimmed by 3 bases and 2 bases, with 9 bases remaining between them. The CDR3 DNA is TGTGCCAGCAGTGACCTAGGCCCCACAGATACGCAGTATTTT. Its translation: CASSDLGPTDTQYF.

This clonotype was seen a handful of times. V is TRBV2 and J is TRBJ2-7; 9 bases align to TRBD2. V was pared by 6 bases and J by 3 bases, with 9 bases of the junction left unmatched. Germline CDR1 and CDR2: SNHLY and FYNNEI. The length of the CDR3 is 15 residues. The CDR3, as DNA: TGTGCCAGCAGACCAGCGGGACTAGCCAACTACGAGCAGTACTTC. It specifies CASRPAGLANYEQYF.

This clonotype was recorded at least ten times. This chain uses TRBV20-1 with TRBJ2-7; 7 bases are shared with TRBD2. J gave up 4 bases and V 3 bases, and 12 bases lay outside the gene matches. The CDR3 spans 15 residues. Per germline, CDR1 DFQATT and CDR2 SNEGSKA (reference sequence). This CDR3 is CSASDLAGSGYEQYF. DNA for the CDR3: TGCAGTGCTAGCGATTTAGCGGGCTCCGGTTACGAGCAGTACTTC.

This clonotype was detected ten times or more. The chain joins TRBV29-1 to TRBJ2-1; tentatively, D is TRBD2 (5 bases). V lost 7 bases, J lost 1 base, and 11 bases lay in between. CDR1 is SQVTM and CDR2 is ANQGSEA in the germline V gene. CDR3 length: 13 amino acids. CDR3 sequence reads: CSAPGKSYNEQFF. CDR3 sequence (DNA): TGCAGCGCTCCGGGAAAGTCCTACAATGAGCAGTTCTTC.

This clonotype was seen many times. The genes are TRBV7-9 and TRBJ2-3, with 8 bases aligning to TRBD2. The length of the CDR3 is 14 residues. Germline V gene sequence: CDR1 SEHNR, CDR2 FQNEAQ (reference sequence). The junction had 7 bases not matched to a gene; V was cut back by 9 bases and J by 2 bases. The DNA for the CDR3 is TGTGCCAGTAGGGCGGGGGGACCCACAGATACGCAGTATTTT. Its translation is CASRAGGPTDTQYF. The full variable domain, rest sourced from reference TRBV7-9 and TRBJ2-3, is DTGVSQNPRHKITKRGQNVTFRCDPISEHNRLYWYRQTLGQGPEFLTYFQNEAQLEKSRLLSDRFSAERPKGSFSTLEIQRTEQGDSAMYLCASRAGGPTDTQYFGPGTRLTVL.

This clonotype was seen many times. V usage is TRBV6-1 and J usage is TRBJ1-1; a weak D match, TRBD1 (5 bases). Germline CDR1 reads MNHNS; CDR2 reads SASEGT. The germline V and J ends were trimmed by 3 bases and 6 bases, with 14 bases remaining between them. The CDR3 has 14 residues. CDR3 DNA sequence: TGTGCCAGCAGTGACGTGGGGGGATTTTCTGAAGCTTTCTTT. Translating gives CASSDVGGFSEAFF.

This clonotype was observed a handful of times. This chain links TRBV12-3 or TRBV12-4 with TRBJ2-7, with D maybe TRBD1 (5 bases). The CDR3 extends over 13 amino acids. The V gene lost 6 bases and the J gene lost 2 bases, with 11 bases spanning the gap. This CDR3 is CASSPARAYEQYF. For the CDR3, the DNA is TGTGCCAGCAGCCCGGCCAGGGCCTACGAGCAGTACTTC.

This clonotype was seen at least ten times. The chain carries TRBV5-1 and TRBJ1-4; no reliable D call. The V and J ends lost 3 bases and 5 bases respectively, with 17 bases between them. Looked up from germline, CDR1 is SGHRS and CDR2 is YFSETQ. This CDR3 has 16 amino acids. The chain's CDR3 is CASSSQPPPENEKLFF. The CDR3 nucleotides read TGCGCCAGCAGCTCGCAACCCCCACCCGAGAATGAAAAACTGTTTTTT. Based on the CDR3 plus reference TRBV5-1 and TRBJ1-4, the full variable domain is KAGVTQTPRYLIKTRGQQVTLSCSPISGHRSVSWYQQTPGQGLQFLFEYFSETQRNKGNFPGRFSGRQFSNSRSEMNVSTLELGDSALYLCASSSQPPPENEKLFFGSGTQLSVL.

The sample holds many counts of this clonotype. The chain links TRBV20-1 to TRBJ1-1; TRBD1 agrees at 9 bases. Losses at the gene ends were 5 bases for V and 1 base for J; bases not matched to a gene: 11. The germline V gene has CDR1 DFQATT and CDR2 SNEGSKA (reference sequence). This CDR3 has 16 amino acids. CDR3 protein: CSAYRDRALSNTEAFF. CDR3 DNA: TGCAGTGCTTACCGGGACAGGGCTTTATCGAACACTGAAGCTTTCTTT.

This clonotype was seen ten or more times. The V and J genes are TRBV27 and TRBJ2-1; D remains ambiguous. Deletions cut 5 bases from V and 8 bases from J, with 19 bases between. CDR1 MNHEY and CDR2 SMNVEV come from the germline V gene (reference sequence). CDR3 length: 15 amino acids. CDR3 bases: TGTGCCAGCAGTCCCACCATGCCCGTGGGCCATGAGCAGTTCTTC. As protein: CASSPTMPVGHEQFF.

The chain joins TRBV5-1 to TRBJ1-1; D is undetermined. CDR1 and CDR2 (germline): SGHRS, YFSETQ. The CDR3 spans 17 residues. V lost 3 bases, J lost 0 bases, and 18 bases lay in between. The CDR3 bases are TGCGCCAGCAGCTACACTTCGGGGAGAAGTGTGAACACTGAAGCTTTCTTT. This gives the protein CASSYTSGRSVNTEAFF.

The chain employs TRBV2 and TRBJ2-2, with D perhaps TRBD1 or TRBD2 (5 bases each). The CDR3 runs to 16 residues. Germline assignment: CDR1 SNHLY and CDR2 FYNNEI. V was shortened by 4 bases and J by 17 bases, with 29 bases between the two germline ends. The CDR3 coding sequence is TGTGCCAGCAGTGTGGTACAGGTCGTGACCGGGGAGCTGGTTTTTTTT. It codes for CASSVVQVVTGELVFF.

The sample holds many counts of this clonotype. CDR3 bases: TGCGCCAGCAGTGAGTCGAAGGCTAGAAGTGAATCACCCCTCCACTTT. This codes for CASSESKARSESPLHF. The chain employs TRBV10-1 and TRBJ1-6; D call uncertain. Trimming cost V 0 bases and J 10 bases, with 16 bases left between them. The germline CDR1 and CDR2 sequences are WNHNN and SYGVQD (reference sequence). This CDR3 is 16 amino acids long.

This clonotype was counted many times. The chain is built from TRBV7-6 and TRBJ2-5, with D possibly TRBD1 on 6 matching bases. This CDR3 contains 14 residues. V was pared by 7 bases and J by 5 bases, with 17 bases between. Germline V gene lookup returns CDR1 SGHVS and CDR2 FNYEAQ. The CDR3 here is CASKDGQPWETQYF. Here the CDR3 DNA reads TGTGCCAGCAAAGATGGACAGCCTTGGGAGACCCAGTACTTC.